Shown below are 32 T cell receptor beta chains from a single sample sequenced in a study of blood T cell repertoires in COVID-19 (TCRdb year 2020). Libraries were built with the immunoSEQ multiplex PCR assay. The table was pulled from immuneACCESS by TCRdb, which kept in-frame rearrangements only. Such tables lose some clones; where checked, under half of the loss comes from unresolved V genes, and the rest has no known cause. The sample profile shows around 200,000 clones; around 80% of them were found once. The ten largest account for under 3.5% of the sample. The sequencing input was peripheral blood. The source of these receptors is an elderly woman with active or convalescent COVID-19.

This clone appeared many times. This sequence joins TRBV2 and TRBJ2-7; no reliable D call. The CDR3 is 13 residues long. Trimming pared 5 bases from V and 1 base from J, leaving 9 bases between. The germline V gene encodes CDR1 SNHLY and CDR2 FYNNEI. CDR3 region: CASSNRESYEQYF. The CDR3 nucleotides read TGTGCCAGCAGTAACAGAGAGTCCTACGAGCAGTACTTC.

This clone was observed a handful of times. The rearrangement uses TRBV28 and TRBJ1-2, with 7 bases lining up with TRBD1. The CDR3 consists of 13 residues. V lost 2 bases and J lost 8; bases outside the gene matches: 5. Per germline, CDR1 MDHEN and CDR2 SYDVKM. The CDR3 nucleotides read TGTGCCAGCAGTTTAAGTACAGGGGTAGGCTACACCTTC. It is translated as CASSLSTGVGYTF.

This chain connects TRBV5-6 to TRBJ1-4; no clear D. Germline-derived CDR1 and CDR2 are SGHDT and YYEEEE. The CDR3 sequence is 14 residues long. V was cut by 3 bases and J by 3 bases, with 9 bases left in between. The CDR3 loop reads CASSSLRANEKLFF. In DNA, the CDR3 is TGTGCCAGCAGCTCATTAAGAGCTAATGAAAAACTGTTTTTT.

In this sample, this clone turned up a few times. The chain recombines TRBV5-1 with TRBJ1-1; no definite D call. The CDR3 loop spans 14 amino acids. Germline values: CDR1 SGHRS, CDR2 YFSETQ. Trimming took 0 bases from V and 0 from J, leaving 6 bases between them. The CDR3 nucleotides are TGCGCCAGCAGCTTGGACATCATGAACACTGAAGCTTTCTTT. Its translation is CASSLDIMNTEAFF.

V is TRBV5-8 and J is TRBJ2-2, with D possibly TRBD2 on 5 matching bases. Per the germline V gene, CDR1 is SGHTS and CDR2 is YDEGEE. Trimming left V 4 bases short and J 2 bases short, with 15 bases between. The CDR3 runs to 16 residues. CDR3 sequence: CASSRGSRTNTGELFF. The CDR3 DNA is TGTGCCAGCAGCCGGGGATCTAGGACTAACACCGGGGAGCTGTTTTTT.

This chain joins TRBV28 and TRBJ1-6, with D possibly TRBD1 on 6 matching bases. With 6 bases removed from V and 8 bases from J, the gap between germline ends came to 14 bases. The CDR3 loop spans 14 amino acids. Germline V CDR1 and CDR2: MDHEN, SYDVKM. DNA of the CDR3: TGTGCCAGCAGGAGACAGGACTTCTATTCACCCCTCCACTTT. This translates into CASRRQDFYSPLHF.

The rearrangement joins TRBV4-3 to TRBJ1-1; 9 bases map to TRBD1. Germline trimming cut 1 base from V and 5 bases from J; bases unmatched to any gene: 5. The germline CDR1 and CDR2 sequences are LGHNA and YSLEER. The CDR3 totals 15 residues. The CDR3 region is CASSQAGQGITEAFF. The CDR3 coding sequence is TGCGCCAGCAGCCAAGCGGGACAGGGAATTACTGAAGCTTTCTTT.

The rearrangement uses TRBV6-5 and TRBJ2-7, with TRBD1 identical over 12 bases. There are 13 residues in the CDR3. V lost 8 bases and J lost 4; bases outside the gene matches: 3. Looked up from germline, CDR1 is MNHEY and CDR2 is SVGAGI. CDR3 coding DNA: TGTGCCAGCGGGGGACAGGGGGCATACGAGCAGTACTTC. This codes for CASGGQGAYEQYF.

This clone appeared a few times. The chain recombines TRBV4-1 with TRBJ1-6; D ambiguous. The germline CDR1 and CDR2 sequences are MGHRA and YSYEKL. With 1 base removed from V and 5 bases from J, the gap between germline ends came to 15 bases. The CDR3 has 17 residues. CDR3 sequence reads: CASSQGARDFHNSPLHF. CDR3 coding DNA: TGCGCCAGCAGCCAAGGGGCGAGGGATTTCCATAATTCACCCCTCCACTTT.

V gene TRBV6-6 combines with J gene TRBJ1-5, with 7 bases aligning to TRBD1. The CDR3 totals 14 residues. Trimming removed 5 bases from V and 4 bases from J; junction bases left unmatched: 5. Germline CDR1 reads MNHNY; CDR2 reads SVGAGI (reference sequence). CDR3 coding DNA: TGTGCCAGCAGTCGACAGGGATCGAATCAGCCCCAGCATTTT. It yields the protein CASSRQGSNQPQHF.

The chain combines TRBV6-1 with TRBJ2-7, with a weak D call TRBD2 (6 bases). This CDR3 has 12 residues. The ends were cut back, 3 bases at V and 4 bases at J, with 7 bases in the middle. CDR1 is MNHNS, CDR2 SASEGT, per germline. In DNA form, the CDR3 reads TGTGCCAGCAGTGACCGGGGGTACGAGCAGTACTTC. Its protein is CASSDRGYEQYF.

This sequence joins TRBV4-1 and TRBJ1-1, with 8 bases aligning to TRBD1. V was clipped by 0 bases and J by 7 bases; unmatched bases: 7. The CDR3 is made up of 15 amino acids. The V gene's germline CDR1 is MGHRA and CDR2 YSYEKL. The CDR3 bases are TGCGCCAGCAGCCAAGATAGACAGGGGAGAGGTGAAGCTTTCTTT. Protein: CASSQDRQGRGEAFF.

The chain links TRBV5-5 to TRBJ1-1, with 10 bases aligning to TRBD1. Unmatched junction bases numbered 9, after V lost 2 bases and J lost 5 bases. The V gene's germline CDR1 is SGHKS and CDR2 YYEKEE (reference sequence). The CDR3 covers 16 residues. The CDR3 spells CASSFSRLGQGTEAFF. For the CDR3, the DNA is TGTGCCAGCAGCTTTTCCAGGTTGGGACAGGGGACTGAAGCTTTCTTT.

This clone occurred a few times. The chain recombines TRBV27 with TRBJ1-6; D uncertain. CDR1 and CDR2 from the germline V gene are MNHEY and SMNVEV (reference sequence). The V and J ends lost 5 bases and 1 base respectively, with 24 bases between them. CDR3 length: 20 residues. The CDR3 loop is CASSLVMPTQVTSYNSPLHF. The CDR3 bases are TGTGCCAGCAGTCTGGTAATGCCCACTCAGGTGACGTCCTATAATTCACCCCTCCACTTT.

In DNA form, the CDR3 reads TGTGCCAGCAGCTTAGCTGCTTCGGCAGGTACAGATACGCAGTATTTT. As protein: CASSLAASAGTDTQYF. V is TRBV7-6 and J is TRBJ2-3; D unresolved. The ends were cut back, 0 bases at V and 3 bases at J, with 13 bases in the middle. CDR3 length equals 16 residues. Germline V gene lookup returns CDR1 SGHVS and CDR2 FNYEAQ.

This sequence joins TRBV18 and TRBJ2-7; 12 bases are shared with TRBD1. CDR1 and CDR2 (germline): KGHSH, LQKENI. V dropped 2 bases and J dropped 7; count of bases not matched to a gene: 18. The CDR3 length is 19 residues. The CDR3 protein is CASSPAPGTGGPLGGEQYF. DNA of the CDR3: TGTGCCAGCTCACCAGCGCCCGGGACAGGGGGCCCCTTAGGTGGGGAGCAGTACTTC. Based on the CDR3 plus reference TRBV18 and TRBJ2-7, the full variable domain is NAGVMQNPRHLVRRRGQEARLRCSPMKGHSHVYWYRQLPEEGLKFMVYLQKENIIDESGMPKERFSAEFPKEGPSILRIQQVVRGDSAAYFCASSPAPGTGGPLGGEQYFGPGTRLTVT.

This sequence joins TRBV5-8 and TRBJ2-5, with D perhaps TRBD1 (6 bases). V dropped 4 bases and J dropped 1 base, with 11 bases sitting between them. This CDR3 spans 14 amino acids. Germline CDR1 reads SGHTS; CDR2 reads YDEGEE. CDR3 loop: CASSEPTGQETQYF. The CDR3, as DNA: TGTGCCAGCAGCGAACCGACAGGCCAAGAGACCCAGTACTTC.

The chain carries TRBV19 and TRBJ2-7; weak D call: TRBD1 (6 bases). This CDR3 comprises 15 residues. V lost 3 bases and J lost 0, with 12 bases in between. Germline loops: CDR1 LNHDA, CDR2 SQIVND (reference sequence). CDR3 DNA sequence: TGTGCCAGTAGTATCACTCTGGGGGCCTCCTACGAGCAGTACTTC. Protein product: CASSITLGASYEQYF.

CDR3 region: CASSARDRGNTGELFF. The CDR3 DNA reads as TGTGCCAGCAGCGCCCGGGACAGGGGAAACACCGGGGAGCTGTTTTTT. The genes are TRBV5-4 and TRBJ2-2; 10 nucleotides match TRBD1. Germline-derived CDR1 and CDR2 are SGHNT and YYREEE (reference sequence). This CDR3 region has 16 residues. V was clipped by 4 bases and J by 2 bases; unmatched bases: 5. Full variable domain (remainder filled in from reference TRBV5-4 and TRBJ2-2): ETGVTQSPTHLIKTRGQQVTLRCSSQSGHNTVSWYQQALGQGPQFIFQYYREEENGRGNFPPRFSGLQFPNYSSELNVNALELDDSALYLCASSARDRGNTGELFFGEGSRLTVL.

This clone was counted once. CDR3 amino acids: CASRWDISNQPQHF. In DNA, the CDR3 is TGTGCCAGCAGGTGGGACATTAGCAATCAGCCCCAGCATTTT. The chain has TRBV28 and TRBJ1-5; D perhaps matches TRBD1 (6 bases). Trimming cost V 6 bases and J 0 bases, with 9 bases left between them. This CDR3 is built from 14 residues. Germline assignment: CDR1 MDHEN and CDR2 SYDVKM.

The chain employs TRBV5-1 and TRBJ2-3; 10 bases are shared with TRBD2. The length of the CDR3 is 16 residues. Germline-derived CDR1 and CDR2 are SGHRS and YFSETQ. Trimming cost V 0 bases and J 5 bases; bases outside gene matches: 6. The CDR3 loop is CASSLASGGARDTQYF. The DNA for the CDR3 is TGCGCCAGCAGCTTGGCCAGCGGGGGGGCCAGAGATACGCAGTATTTT.

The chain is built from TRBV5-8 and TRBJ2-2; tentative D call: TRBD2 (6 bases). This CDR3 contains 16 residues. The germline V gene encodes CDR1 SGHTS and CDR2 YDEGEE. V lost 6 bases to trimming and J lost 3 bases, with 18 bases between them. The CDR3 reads CASTMFSGSYTGELFF. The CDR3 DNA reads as TGTGCCAGCACCATGTTTAGCGGCTCCTACACCGGGGAGCTGTTTTTT.

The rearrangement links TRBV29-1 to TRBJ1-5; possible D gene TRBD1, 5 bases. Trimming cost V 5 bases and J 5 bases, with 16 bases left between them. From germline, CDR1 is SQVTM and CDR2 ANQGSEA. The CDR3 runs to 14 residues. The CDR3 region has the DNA TGCAGCGTTTTAAGCGACAGACGATATCAGCCCCAGCATTTT. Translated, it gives CSVLSDRRYQPQHF. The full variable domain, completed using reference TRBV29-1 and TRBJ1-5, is SAVISQKPSRDICQRGTSLTIQCQVDSQVTMMFWYRQQPGQSLTLIATANQGSEATYESGFVIDKFPISRPNLTFSTLTVSNMSPEDSSIYLCSVLSDRRYQPQHFGDGTRLSIL.

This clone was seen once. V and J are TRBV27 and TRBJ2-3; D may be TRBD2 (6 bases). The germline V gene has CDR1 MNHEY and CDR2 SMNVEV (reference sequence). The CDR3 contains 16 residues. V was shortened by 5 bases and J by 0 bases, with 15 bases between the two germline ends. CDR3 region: CASSQSGTGSTDTQYF. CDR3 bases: TGTGCCAGCAGTCAATCCGGGACTGGGAGCACAGATACGCAGTATTTT.

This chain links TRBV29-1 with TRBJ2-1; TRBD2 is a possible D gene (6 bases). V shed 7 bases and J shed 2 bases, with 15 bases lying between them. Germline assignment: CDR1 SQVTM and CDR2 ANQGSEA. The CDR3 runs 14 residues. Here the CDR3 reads CSETRRGPYNEQFF. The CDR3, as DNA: TGCAGCGAGACAAGGAGGGGACCCTACAATGAGCAGTTCTTC.

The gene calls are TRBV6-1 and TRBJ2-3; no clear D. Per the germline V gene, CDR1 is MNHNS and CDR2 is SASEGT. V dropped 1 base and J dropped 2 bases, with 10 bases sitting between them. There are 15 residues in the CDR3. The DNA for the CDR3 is TGTGCCAGCAGTGAAGTGGGCCGCTACACAGATACGCAGTATTTT. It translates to CASSEVGRYTDTQYF.

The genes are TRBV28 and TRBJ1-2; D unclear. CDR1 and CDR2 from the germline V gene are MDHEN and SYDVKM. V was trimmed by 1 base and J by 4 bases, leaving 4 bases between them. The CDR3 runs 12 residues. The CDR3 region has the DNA TGTGCCAGCAGTTTATCAGTCTATGGCTACACCTTC. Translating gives CASSLSVYGYTF.

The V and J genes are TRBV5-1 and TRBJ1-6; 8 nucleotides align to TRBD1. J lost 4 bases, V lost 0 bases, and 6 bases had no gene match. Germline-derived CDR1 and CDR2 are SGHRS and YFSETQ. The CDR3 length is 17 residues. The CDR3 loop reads CASSLVRDRIYNSPLHF. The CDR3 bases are TGCGCCAGCAGCTTGGTCCGGGACAGGATTTATAATTCACCCCTCCACTTT. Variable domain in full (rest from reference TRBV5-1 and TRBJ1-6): KAGVTQTPRYLIKTRGQQVTLSCSPISGHRSVSWYQQTPGQGLQFLFEYFSETQRNKGNFPGRFSGRQFSNSRSEMNVSTLELGDSALYLCASSLVRDRIYNSPLHFGNGTRLTVT.

CDR3 region: CAISDMGRTEAFF. The DNA of the CDR3 is TGTGCCATCAGTGATATGGGGCGGACTGAAGCTTTCTTT. This rearrangement joins TRBV10-3 to TRBJ1-1; maybe TRBD1 (5 bases). The CDR3 has 13 residues. CDR1 is ENHRY, CDR2 SYGVKD, per germline. The V end was cut by 3 bases, the J end by 5 bases, with 10 bases between.

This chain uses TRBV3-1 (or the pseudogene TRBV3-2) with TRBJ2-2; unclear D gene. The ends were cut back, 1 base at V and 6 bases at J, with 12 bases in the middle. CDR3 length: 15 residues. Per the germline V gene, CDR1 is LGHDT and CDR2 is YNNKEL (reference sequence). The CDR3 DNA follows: TGTGCCAGCAGCCAAGTGGCCCTGCCCGCCGGGGAGCTGTTTTTT. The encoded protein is CASSQVALPAGELFF.

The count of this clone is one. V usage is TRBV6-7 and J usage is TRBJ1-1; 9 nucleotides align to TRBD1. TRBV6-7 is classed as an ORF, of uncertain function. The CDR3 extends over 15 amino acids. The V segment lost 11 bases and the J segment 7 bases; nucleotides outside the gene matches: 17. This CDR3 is CASSLQGAGRNEAFF. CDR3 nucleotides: TGTGCCTCTAGTTTACAGGGGGCGGGAAGGAATGAAGCTTTCTTT.

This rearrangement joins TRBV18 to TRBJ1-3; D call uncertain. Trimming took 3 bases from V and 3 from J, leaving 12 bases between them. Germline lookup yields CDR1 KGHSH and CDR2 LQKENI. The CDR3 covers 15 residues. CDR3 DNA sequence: TGTGCCAGCTCACCGGTCTCGACTTATGGAAACACCATATATTTT. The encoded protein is CASSPVSTYGNTIYF.